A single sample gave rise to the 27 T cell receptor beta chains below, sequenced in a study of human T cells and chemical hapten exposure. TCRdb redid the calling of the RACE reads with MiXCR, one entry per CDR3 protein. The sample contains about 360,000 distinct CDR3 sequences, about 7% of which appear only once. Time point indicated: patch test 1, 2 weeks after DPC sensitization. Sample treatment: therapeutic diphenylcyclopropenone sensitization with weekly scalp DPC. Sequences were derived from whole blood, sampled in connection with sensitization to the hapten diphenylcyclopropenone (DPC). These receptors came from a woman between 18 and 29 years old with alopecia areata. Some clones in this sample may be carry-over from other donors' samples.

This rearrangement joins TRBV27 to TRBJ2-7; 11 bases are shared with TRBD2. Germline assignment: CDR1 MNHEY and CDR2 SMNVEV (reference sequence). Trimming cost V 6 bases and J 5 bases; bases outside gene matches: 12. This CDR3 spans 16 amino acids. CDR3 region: CASRVAGGPFTDEQYF. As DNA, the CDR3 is TGTGCCAGCAGAGTAGCGGGGGGGCCTTTTACGGACGAGCAGTACTTC.

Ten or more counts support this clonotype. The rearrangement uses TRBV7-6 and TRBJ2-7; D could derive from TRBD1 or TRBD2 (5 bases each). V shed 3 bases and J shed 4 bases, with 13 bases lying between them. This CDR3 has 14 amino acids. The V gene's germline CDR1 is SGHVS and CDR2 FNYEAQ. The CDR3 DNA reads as TGTGCCAGCAGCTTGGATAACTGGGGGTACGAGCAGTACTTC. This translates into CASSLDNWGYEQYF. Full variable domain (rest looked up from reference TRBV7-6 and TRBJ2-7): GAGVSQSPRYKVTKRGQDVALRCDPISGHVSLYWYRQALGQGPEFLTYFNYEAQQDKSGLPNDRFSAERPEGSISTLTIQRTEQRDSAMYRCASSLDNWGYEQYFGPGTRLTVT.

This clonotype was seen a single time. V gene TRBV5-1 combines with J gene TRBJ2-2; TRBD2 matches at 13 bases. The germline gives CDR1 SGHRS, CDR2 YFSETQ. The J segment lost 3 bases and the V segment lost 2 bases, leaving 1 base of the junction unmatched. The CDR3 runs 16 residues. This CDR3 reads CASSLGLAGDTGELFF. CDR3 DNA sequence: TGCGCCAGCAGCTTAGGACTAGCGGGGGACACCGGGGAGCTGTTTTTT.

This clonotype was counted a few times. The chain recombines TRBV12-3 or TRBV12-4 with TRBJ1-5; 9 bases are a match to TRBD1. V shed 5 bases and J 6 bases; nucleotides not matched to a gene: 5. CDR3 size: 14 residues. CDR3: CASSPTGGSQPQHF. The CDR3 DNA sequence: TGTGCCAGCAGTCCCACAGGGGGCAGTCAGCCCCAGCATTTT.

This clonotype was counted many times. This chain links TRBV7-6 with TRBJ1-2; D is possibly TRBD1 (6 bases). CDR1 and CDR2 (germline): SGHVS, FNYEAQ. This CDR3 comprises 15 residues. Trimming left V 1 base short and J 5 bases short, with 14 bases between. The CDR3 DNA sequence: TGTGCCAGCAGCTTAGGTGCAGGGGCATCGTATGGCTACACCTTC. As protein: CASSLGAGASYGYTF.

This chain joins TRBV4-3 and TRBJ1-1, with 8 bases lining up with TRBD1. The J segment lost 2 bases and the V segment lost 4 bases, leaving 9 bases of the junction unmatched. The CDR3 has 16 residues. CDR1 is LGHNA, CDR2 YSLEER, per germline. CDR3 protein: CASSRSPDRENTEAFF. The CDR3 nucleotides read TGCGCCAGCAGCCGATCTCCGGACAGGGAAAACACTGAAGCTTTCTTT.

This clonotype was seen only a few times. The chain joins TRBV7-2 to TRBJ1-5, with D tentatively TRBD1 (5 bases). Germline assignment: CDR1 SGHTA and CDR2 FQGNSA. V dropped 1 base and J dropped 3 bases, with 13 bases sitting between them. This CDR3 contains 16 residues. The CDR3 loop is CASSLEAGRNNQPQHF. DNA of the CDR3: TGTGCCAGCAGCTTAGAAGCAGGGAGAAACAATCAGCCCCAGCATTTT.

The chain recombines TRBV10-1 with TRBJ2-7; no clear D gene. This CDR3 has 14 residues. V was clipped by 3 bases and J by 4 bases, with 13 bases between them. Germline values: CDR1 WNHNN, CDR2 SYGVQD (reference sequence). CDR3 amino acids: CASSDLIRFYEQYF. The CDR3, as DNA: TGCGCCAGCAGTGATTTAATCCGATTTTACGAGCAGTACTTC.

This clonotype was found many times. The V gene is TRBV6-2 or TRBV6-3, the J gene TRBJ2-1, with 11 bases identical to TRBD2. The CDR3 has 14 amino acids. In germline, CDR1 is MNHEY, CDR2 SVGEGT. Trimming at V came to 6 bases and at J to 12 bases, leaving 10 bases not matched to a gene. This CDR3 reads CASRPSSGGARQFF. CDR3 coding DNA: TGTGCCAGCAGACCCAGTAGCGGGGGGGCCAGGCAGTTCTTC.

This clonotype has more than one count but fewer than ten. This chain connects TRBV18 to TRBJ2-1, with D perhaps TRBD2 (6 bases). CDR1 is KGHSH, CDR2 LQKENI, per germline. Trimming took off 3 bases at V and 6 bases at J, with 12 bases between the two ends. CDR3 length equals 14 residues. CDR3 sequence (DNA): TGTGCCAGCTCACCGAAGGAGGGGAGCAATGAGCAGTTCTTC. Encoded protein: CASSPKEGSNEQFF.

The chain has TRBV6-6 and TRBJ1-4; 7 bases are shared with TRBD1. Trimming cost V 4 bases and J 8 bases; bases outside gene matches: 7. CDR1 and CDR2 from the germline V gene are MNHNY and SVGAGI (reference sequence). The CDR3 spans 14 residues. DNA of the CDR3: TGTGCCAGCAGTTCCCGACAGGGTGGGGAAAAACTGTTTTTT. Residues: CASSSRQGGEKLFF.

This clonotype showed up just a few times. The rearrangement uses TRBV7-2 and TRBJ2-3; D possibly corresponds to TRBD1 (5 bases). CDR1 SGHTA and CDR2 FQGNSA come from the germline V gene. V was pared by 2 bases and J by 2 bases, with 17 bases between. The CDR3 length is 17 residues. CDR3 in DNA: TGTGCCAGCAGCTTAAGGGGCAGGTCAAGAGCCACAGATACGCAGTATTTT. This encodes CASSLRGRSRATDTQYF.

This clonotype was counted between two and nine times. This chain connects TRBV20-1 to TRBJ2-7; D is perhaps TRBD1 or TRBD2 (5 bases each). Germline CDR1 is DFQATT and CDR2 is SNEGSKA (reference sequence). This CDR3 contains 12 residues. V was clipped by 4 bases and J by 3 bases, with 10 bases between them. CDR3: CSAKGPIYEQYF. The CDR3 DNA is TGCAGTGCTAAGGGACCGATCTACGAGCAGTACTTC.

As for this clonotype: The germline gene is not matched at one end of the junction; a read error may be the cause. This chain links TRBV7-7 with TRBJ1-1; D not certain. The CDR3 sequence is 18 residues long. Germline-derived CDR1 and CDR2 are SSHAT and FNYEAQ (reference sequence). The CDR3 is CASSLVPLDGSMNTEAFF. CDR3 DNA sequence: TGTGCTAGCAGCTTAGTCCCTCTAGACGGATCTATGAACACTGAAGCTTTCTTT.

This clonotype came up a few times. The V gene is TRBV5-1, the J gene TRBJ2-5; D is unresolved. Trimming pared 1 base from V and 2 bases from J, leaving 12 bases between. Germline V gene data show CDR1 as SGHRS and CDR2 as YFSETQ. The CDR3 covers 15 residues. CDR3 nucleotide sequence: TGCGCCAGCAGCTTGCACTCTGGGATACAAGAGACCCAGTACTTC. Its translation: CASSLHSGIQETQYF.

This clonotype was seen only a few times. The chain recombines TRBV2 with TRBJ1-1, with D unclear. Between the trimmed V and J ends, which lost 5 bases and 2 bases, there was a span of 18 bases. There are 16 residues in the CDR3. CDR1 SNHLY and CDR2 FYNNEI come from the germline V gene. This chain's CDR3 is CASSPTPAVVNTEAFF. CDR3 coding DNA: TGTGCCAGCAGTCCTACCCCGGCGGTGGTCAACACTGAAGCTTTCTTT.

CDR3: CASGYNRGRDGTEAFF. The CDR3 nucleotides are TGTGCCAGCGGGTATAACAGGGGGCGGGACGGCACTGAAGCTTTCTTT. This chain links TRBV7-9 with TRBJ1-1; TRBD1 aligns across 9 bases. The germline CDR1 and CDR2 sequences are SEHNR and FQNEAQ (reference sequence). This CDR3 comprises 16 residues. V lost 8 bases, J lost 4 bases, and 14 bases stayed unmatched.

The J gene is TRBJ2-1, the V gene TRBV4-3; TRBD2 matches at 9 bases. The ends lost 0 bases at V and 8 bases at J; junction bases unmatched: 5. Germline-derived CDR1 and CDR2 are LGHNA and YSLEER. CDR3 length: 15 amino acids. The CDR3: CASSQDKRGVHEQFF. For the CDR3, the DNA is TGCGCCAGCAGCCAAGATAAGCGGGGGGTCCATGAGCAGTTCTTC.

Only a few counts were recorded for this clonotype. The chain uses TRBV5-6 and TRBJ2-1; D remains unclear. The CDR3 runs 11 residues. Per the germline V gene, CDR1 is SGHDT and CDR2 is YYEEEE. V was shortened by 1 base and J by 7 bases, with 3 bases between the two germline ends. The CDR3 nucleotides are TGTGCCAGCAGCTTGAAAAATGAGCAGTTCTTC. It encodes CASSLKNEQFF.

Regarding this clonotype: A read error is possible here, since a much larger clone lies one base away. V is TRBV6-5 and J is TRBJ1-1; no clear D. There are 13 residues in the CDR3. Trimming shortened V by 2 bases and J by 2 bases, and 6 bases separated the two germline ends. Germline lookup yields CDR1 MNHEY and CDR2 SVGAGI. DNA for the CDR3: TGTGCCAGCAGTTACGAGGCAAACACTGAAGCTTTCTTT. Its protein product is CASSYEANTEAFF.

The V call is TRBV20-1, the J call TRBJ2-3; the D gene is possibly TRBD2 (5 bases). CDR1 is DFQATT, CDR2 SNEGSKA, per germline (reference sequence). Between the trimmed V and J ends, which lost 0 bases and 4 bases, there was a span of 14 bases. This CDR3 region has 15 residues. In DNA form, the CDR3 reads TGCAGTGCTAGAGATCACCGTGGAGCGGCAGATACGCAGTATTTT. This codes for CSARDHRGAADTQYF.

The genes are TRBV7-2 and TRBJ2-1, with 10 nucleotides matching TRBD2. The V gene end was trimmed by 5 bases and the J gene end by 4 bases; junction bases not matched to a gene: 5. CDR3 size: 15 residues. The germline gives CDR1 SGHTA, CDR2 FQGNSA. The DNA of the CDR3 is TGTGCCAGCAGCACACAAGCGGGGGGGTACAATGAGCAGTTCTTC. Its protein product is CASSTQAGGYNEQFF.

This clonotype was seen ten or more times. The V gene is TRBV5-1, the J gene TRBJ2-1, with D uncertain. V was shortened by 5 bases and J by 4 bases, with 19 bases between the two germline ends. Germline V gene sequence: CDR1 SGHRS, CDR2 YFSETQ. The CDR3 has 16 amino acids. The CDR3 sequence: CASRSTVTQPYNEQFF. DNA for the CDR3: TGCGCCAGCAGATCCACAGTCACCCAGCCTTACAATGAGCAGTTCTTC.

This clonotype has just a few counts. In DNA form, the CDR3 reads TGTGCCAGCAGTTTTAGTCGGACGAATTCACCCCTCCACTTT. This gives the protein CASSFSRTNSPLHF. V is TRBV12-3 or TRBV12-4 and J is TRBJ1-6; no firm D call. There are 14 residues in the CDR3. The V and J ends lost 3 bases and 7 bases respectively, with 10 bases between them.

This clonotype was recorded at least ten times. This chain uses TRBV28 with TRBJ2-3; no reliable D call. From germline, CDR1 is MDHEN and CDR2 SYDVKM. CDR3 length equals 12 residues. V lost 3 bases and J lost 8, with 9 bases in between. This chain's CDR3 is CASSFGPPTQYF. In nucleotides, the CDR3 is TGTGCCAGCAGTTTTGGGCCCCCTACGCAGTATTTT. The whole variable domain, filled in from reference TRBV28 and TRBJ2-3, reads DVKVTQSSRYLVKRTGEKVFLECVQDMDHENMFWYRQDPGLGLRLIYFSYDVKMKEKGDIPEGYSVSREKKERFSLILESASTNQTSMYLCASSFGPPTQYFGPGTRLTVL.

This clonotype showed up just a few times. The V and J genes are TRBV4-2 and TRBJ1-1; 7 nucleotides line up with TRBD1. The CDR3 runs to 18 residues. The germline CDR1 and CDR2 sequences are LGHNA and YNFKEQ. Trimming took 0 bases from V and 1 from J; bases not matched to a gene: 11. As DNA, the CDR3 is TGTGCCAGCAGCCAAGATATCGCGAGGGGGCGAGAGAACACTGAAGCTTTCTTT. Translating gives CASSQDIARGRENTEAFF.

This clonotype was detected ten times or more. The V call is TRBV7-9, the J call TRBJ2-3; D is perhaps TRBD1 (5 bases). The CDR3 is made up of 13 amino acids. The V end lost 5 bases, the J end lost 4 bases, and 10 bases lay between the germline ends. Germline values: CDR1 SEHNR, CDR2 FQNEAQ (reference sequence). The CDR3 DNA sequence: TGTGCCAGCAGCCCAGGGCTTTCAGATACGCAGTATTTT. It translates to CASSPGLSDTQYF.